This T cell receptor beta chain was recovered during a study of OX40 agonist ivuxolimab in advanced cancers. A word on this clone: The antigen is unknown.

General study points: Fewer expanded clones were found on average in CD4+ than in CD8+ T cells.

CDR3 length: 17 amino acids. The germline V gene has CDR1 SGHDT and CDR2 YYEEEE. J gave up 4 bases and V 4 bases, and 13 bases lay outside the gene matches. The data were produced by immunoSEQ multiplex PCR, yet TCRdb's version contains in-frame clones alone and is incomplete. The table lists about 73,000 clones, 80% to 95% of them singletons. This chain uses TRBV5-6 with TRBJ1-2, with 10 nucleotides matching TRBD1. The material sequenced was CD4+ or CD8+ T cells sorted from blood, taken in a trial of the OX40 agonist ivuxolimab. The clonotype originates from an adult with an advanced solid tumor such as melanoma, head and neck, liver or kidney cancer. Here the CDR3 reads CASSRDISGTGVYGYTF. CDR3 DNA sequence: TGTGCCAGCAGCCGAGACATATCCGGGACAGGGGTCTATGGCTACACCTTC. The full variable domain, its missing parts supplied by reference TRBV5-6 and TRBJ1-2, is DAGVTQSPTHLIKTRGQQVTLRCSPKSGHDTVSWYQQALGQGPQFIFQYYEEEERQRGNFPDRFSGHQFPNYSSELNVNALLLGDSALYLCASSRDISGTGVYGYTFGSGTRLTVV.